This T cell receptor beta chain came from a study of CD8+CD57+ T cells in acquired aplastic anemia. About the research overall: Quantities of DNA derived from sorted CD4+ and CD8+ cells averaged 3.2 ug.

Germline V gene data show CDR1 as SEHNR and CDR2 as FQNEAQ (reference sequence). The CDR3 totals 15 residues. Between the trimmed V and J ends, which lost 1 base and 7 bases, there was a span of 11 bases. This clonotype was seen once. Antigen unknown. Study-level results: Some 31 CD8+ CDR3 sequences were shared between patients and controls.

Genomic DNA, the template, was used for profiling of the TCR beta VDJ and CDR3. TCRdb re-derived calls from the reads in MiXCR, one entry per CDR3 protein. The sample contains about 270,000 distinct CDR3 sequences, roughly half of which appear only once. Sequencing used sorted CD4+, CD8+, or CD8+CD57+ T cells (not recorded which) from PBMCs. The chain employs TRBV7-9 and TRBJ1-6; the D is unclear. This sequence originates from a human donor with severe aplastic anemia or a healthy control (not recorded which). CDR3 residues: CASSLGGRLNSPLHF. Written as DNA, the CDR3 is TGTGCCAGCAGCTTAGGGGGAAGATTAAATTCACCCCTCCACTTT.